Listed below are T cell receptor beta chains from one sample, sequenced in a study of CD8 T cells in ankylosing spondylitis. MiXCR, applied by TCRdb to the 5' RACE reads, yields one record per CDR3 protein. The top ten clones hold under 4.5% of a sample with roughly 490,000 distinct CDR3 sequences, less than 6% of them seen once. Sequencing was performed on blood, either unsorted or a sorted T cell fraction (not recorded which). These receptors originate from a male donor with ankylosing spondylitis. Both conserved end residues are part of each CDR3. A D gene is named only where the DNA matches it firmly. A clone size is listed for some rows: how often the clone was seen (once, few, many), or a class if it is expanded.

clone size | J gene | V gene | CDR3 length | D gene | CDR3 protein | CDR3 DNA
many | TRBJ2-7 | TRBV4-3 | 13 | TRBD1 | CASSDRGFSEQYF | TGCGCCAGCAGCGACAGGGGATTCTCCGAGCAGTACTTC
many | TRBJ2-7 | TRBV20-1 | 20 | TRBD2 | CSASGTSGGHDIPKLHEQYF | TGCAGTGCTAGCGGGACTAGCGGGGGTCACGATATCCCTAAGCTTCACGAGCAGTACTTC
many | TRBJ1-2 | TRBV4-3 | 15 | - | CASSQDGRSNYGYTF | TGCGCCAGCAGCCAAGACGGGAGATCTAACTATGGCTACACCTTC
many | TRBJ2-5 | TRBV18 | 16 | - | CASSPPVVYGQETQYF | TGTGCCAGCTCACCACCGGTCGTCTACGGACAAGAGACCCAGTACTTC
few | TRBJ2-1 | TRBV5-6 | 15 | TRBD2 | CASSFMGLVYNEQFF | TGTGCCAGCAGCTTCATGGGACTAGTCTACAATGAGCAGTTCTTC
many | TRBJ2-7 | TRBV24-1 | 15 | - | CATSDTSGAPYEQYF | TGTGCCACCAGTGATACGTCGGGAGCCCCCTACGAGCAGTACTTC
many | TRBJ1-1 | TRBV7-3 | 16 | - | CASSLYRRGIITEAFF | TGTGCCAGCAGCTTATACCGCCGGGGAATAATCACTGAAGCTTTCTTT
- | TRBJ2-3 | TRBV20-1 | 14 | TRBD1 | CSTPGQGARDTQYF | TGCAGCACTCCGGGACAGGGGGCAAGAGATACGCAGTATTTT
few | TRBJ2-7 | TRBV20-1 | 15 | TRBD2 | CSAGGGLAGVSEQYF | TGCAGTGCGGGGGGGGGCCTAGCGGGAGTATCCGAGCAGTACTTC
many | TRBJ1-5 | TRBV5-1 | 13 | - | CASSKDTSGPQHF | TGCGCCAGCAGCAAAGACACCTCCGGGCCCCAGCATTTT
many | TRBJ2-7 | TRBV6-1 | 19 | TRBD1 | CASRMTGTGETRPEPEQYF | TGTGCCAGCAGAATGACCGGGACAGGGGAAACGAGGCCAGAACCCGAGCAGTACTTC
few | TRBJ1-5 | TRBV4-3 | 16 | TRBD1 | CASSQDNRGWGQPQHF | TGCGCCAGCAGCCAAGATAACAGGGGCTGGGGGCAGCCCCAGCATTTT
many | TRBJ2-7 | TRBV6-1 | 14 | - | CASASSRTLYEQYF | TGTGCCAGCGCTTCCAGCAGGACTCTCTACGAGCAGTACTTC
many | TRBJ1-1 | TRBV6-1 | 15 | - | CASSQVGLKNTEAFF | TGTGCCAGCAGTCAAGTTGGACTCAAGAACACTGAAGCTTTCTTT
- | TRBJ1-5 | TRBV6-2/TRBV6-3 | 14 | - | CASTYGGRGQPQHF | TGTGCCAGCACCTACGGAGGGCGGGGACAGCCCCAGCATTTT
many | TRBJ2-4 | TRBV29-1 | 16 | - | CSVVGGKGRPINIQYF | TGCAGCGTTGTGGGAGGTAAAGGCCGGCCGATAAACATTCAGTACTTC
- | TRBJ2-3 | TRBV5-1 | 16 | - | CASSLNSGVMADTQYF | TGCGCCAGCAGCTTGAACTCGGGAGTAATGGCAGATACGCAGTATTTT
- | TRBJ2-7 | TRBV5-5 | 13 | TRBD1 | CASGPGQGNEQYF | TGTGCCAGCGGCCCCGGACAGGGGAACGAGCAGTACTTC
- | TRBJ2-7 | TRBV4-1 | 13 | - | CDSRGDYAYEQHF | TGCGACAGCAGGGGAGACTACGCCTACGAGCAGCACTTC
many | TRBJ1-2 | TRBV7-9 | 14 | - | CASSVYSRAGGYTF | TGTGCCAGCAGCGTTTACTCCCGGGCCGGGGGCTACACCTTC
many | TRBJ1-5 | TRBV10-3 | 14 | - | CAIRRGGEGQPQHF | TGTGCCATCAGGAGAGGAGGGGAGGGACAGCCCCAGCATTTT
few | TRBJ1-4 | TRBV28 | 15 | - | CASSLRGSKREKLFF | TGTGCCAGCAGTTTAAGAGGGTCGAAGAGGGAAAAACTGTTTTTT
- | TRBJ1-5 | TRBV15 | 18 | TRBD1 | CATSRAGQGAISNQPQHF | TGTGCCACCAGCAGAGCGGGACAGGGGGCCATTAGCAATCAGCCCCAGCATTTT
many | TRBJ2-3 | TRBV12-3/TRBV12-4 | 12 | - | CASNLGADTQYF | TGTGCCAGCAACTTGGGGGCAGATACGCAGTATTTT
many | TRBJ2-4 | TRBV7-2 | 19 | TRBD1 | CASSLAPPRSWDRKNIQYF | TGTGCCAGCAGCTTAGCACCCCCCCGAAGTTGGGACAGAAAAAACATTCAGTACTTC